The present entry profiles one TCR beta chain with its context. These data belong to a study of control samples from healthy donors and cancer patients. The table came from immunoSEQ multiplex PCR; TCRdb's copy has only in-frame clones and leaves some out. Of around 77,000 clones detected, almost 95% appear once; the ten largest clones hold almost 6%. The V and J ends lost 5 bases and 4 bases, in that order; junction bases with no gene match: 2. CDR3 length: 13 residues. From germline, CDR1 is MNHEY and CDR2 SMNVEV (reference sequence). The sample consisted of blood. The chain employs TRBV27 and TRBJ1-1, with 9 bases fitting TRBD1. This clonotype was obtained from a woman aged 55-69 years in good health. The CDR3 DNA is TGTGCCAGCAGTACGACAGGGGGCACTGAAGCTTTCTTT. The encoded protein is CASSTTGGTEAFF.